The rows below give T cell receptor beta chains drawn from one sample of a study of shared clonotypes between healthy human individuals. TCRdb's copy holds only in-frame clones and misses some; the assay was immunoSEQ multiplex PCR. This sample has over a million clones, with around 76% found just once. Sample: memory CD4+ T cells sorted from blood. All receptors come from a man aged 18 to 30 in good health. CDR3s include the opening cysteine and the closing phenylalanine or tryptophan. The D gene is left open where the match is weak. Size is stated for part of the rows, as once, few or many counts, or as a class when the clone is expanded.

CDR3aa,CDR3nt,j_gene,d_gene,v_gene,abundance
CASSYDRGQETQYF,TGTGCCAGCAGCTACGACAGGGGACAAGAGACCCAGTACTTC,TRBJ2-5,TRBD1,TRBV5-4,few
CASSPGGATGELFF,TGTGCCAGCAGCCCCGGGGGGGCTACCGGGGAGCTGTTTTTT,TRBJ2-2,TRBD2,TRBV6-5,-
CASRSLGTYGYTF,TGTGCCAGCAGATCCCTGGGGACCTATGGCTACACCTTC,TRBJ1-2,-,TRBV6-5,-
CAISASLTHTDTQYF,TGTGCCATCAGCGCGAGCCTAACACACACAGATACGCAGTATTTT,TRBJ2-3,-,TRBV10-3,-
CASSLNVVAFF,TGTGCCAGCAGCTTGAATGTTGTGGCTTTCTTT,TRBJ1-1,-,TRBV11-2,-
CASTARCEQYF,TGTGCCAGCACAGCGAGGTGCGAGCAGTACTTC,TRBJ2-7,-,TRBV21-1,-
CSVGEGVGQYF,TGCAGCGTTGGGGAGGGGGTCGGGCAGTATTTT,TRBJ2-3,-,TRBV29-1,-
CASSLSSGQNYGYTF,TGTGCCAGCAGCTTAAGTTCGGGACAGAACTATGGCTACACCTTC,TRBJ1-2,TRBD1,TRBV7-3,-
CAWSDNIYGYTF,TGTGCCTGGAGTGATAATATATATGGCTACACCTTC,TRBJ1-2,-,TRBV30,-
CASSSTQNTGELFF,TGTGCCAGCAGTTCGACTCAGAACACCGGGGAGCTGTTTTTT,TRBJ2-2,-,TRBV6-6,-
CASGQREGPYEQYF,TGTGCCAGCGGTCAGCGGGAGGGCCCATACGAGCAGTACTTC,TRBJ2-7,TRBD2,TRBV7-8,-
CASSLAGASRKLFF,TGTGCCAGCAGCTTAGCAGGAGCCTCTAGGAAACTGTTTTTT,TRBJ1-4,-,TRBV7-2,-
CASSSDGVGTPLHF,TGTGCCAGCAGTTCGGACGGGGTTGGGACACCCCTCCACTTT,TRBJ1-6,-,TRBV6-5,-
CASSGTGYYEQYF,TGTGCCAGCAGTGGGACGGGCTACTACGAGCAGTACTTC,TRBJ2-7,-,TRBV6-6,-
CASSLAASGTSTDTQYF,TGTGCCAGCAGCTTAGCGGCTAGCGGGACCAGCACAGATACGCAGTATTTT,TRBJ2-3,TRBD2,TRBV7-2,-
CASSPPRALAGGLGEQFF,TGTGCCAGCAGCCCTCCCCGGGCCCTAGCGGGGGGATTAGGTGAGCAGTTCTTC,TRBJ2-1,TRBD2,TRBV11-2,-
CASSLAKLAGGGETQYF,TGTGCCAGCAGCTTAGCTAAACTAGCGGGGGGTGGAGAGACCCAGTACTTC,TRBJ2-5,TRBD2,TRBV7-2,-
CASSSGGPQETQYF,TGCGCCAGCAGCTCCGGGGGTCCCCAAGAGACCCAGTACTTC,TRBJ2-5,-,TRBV5-1,-
CASRWGGGGTGELFF,TGTGCCAGCCGTTGGGGAGGGGGCGGAACCGGGGAGCTGTTTTTT,TRBJ2-2,-,TRBV6-5,many
CASSSWGTYGYTF,TGTGCCAGCAGCTCGTGGGGGACCTATGGCTACACCTTC,TRBJ1-2,-,TRBV7-2,-
CASSLLAGTYNEQFF,TGTGCCAGCAGCCTACTAGCGGGCACTTACAATGAGCAGTTCTTC,TRBJ2-1,TRBD2,TRBV7-9,-
CASSEAGRARGRRATIYF,TGTGCCAGCAGTGAAGCGGGTAGGGCCAGGGGGAGGAGAGCCACCATATATTTT,TRBJ1-3,TRBD1,TRBV6-1,-
CASSTRTGGGEQYF,TGTGCCAGCAGTACGCGGACAGGGGGCGGTGAGCAGTACTTC,TRBJ2-7,TRBD1,TRBV27,-
CASSRRGGAETQYF,TGTGCCAGTAGCAGAAGGGGAGGCGCAGAGACCCAGTACTTC,TRBJ2-5,-,TRBV19,-
CASSYSNTKGETQYF,TGTGCCAGCAGTTACTCGAATACGAAAGGAGAGACCCAGTACTTC,TRBJ2-5,-,TRBV6-5,-
CAWSAGRDEQYF,TGTGCCTGGAGTGCGGGACGCGACGAGCAGTACTTC,TRBJ2-7,-,TRBV30,once